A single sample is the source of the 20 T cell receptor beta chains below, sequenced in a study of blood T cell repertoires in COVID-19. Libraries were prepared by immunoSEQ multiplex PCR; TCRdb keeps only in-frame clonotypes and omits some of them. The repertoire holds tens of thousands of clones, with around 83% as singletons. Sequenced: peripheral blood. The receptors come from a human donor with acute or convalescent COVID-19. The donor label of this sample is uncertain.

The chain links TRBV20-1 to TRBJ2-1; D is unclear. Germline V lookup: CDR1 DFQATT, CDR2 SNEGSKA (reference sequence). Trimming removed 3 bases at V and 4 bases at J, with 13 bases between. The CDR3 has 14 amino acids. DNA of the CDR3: TGCAGTGCTAGTCACAACTCAGCGTACAATGAGCAGTTCTTC. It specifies CSASHNSAYNEQFF.

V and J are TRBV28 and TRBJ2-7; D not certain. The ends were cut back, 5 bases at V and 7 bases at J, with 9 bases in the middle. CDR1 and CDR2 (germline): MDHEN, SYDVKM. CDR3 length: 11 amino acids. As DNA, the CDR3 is TGTGCCAGCAGTCTTACCCGGGAGCAGTACTTC. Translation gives CASSLTREQYF.

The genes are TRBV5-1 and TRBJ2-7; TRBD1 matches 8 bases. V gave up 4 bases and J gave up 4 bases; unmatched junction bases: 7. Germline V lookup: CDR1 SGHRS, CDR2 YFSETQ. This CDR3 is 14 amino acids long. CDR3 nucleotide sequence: TGCGCCAGCAGCGGGCTGACAGGGGAATACGAGCAGTACTTC. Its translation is CASSGLTGEYEQYF.

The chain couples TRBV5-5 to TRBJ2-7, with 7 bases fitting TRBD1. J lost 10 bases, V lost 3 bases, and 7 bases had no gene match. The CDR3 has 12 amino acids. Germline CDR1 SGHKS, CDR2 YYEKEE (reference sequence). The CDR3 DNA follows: TGTGCCAGCAGCTCTCGACAGGGCCAACAGTACTTC. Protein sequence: CASSSRQGQQYF. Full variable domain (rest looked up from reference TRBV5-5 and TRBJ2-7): DAGVTQSPTHLIKTRGQQVTLRCSPISGHKSVSWYQQVLGQGPQFIFQYYEKEERGRGNFPDRFSARQFPNYSSELNVNALLLGDSALYLCASSSRQGQQYFGPGTRLTVT.

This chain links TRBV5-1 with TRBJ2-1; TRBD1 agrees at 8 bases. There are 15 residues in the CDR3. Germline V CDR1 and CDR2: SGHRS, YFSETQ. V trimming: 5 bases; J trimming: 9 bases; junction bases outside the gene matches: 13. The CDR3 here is CASRPPGTGGSEQFF. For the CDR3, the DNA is TGCGCCAGCAGGCCTCCCGGGACAGGAGGAAGTGAGCAGTTCTTC.

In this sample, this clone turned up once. The CDR3 here is CATSDPGQGSEKLFF. For the CDR3, the DNA is TGTGCCACCAGTGATCCGGGACAGGGCTCTGAAAAACTGTTTTTT. The chain recombines TRBV24-1 with TRBJ1-4, with 9 bases identical to TRBD1. The J segment lost 7 bases and the V segment lost 3 bases, leaving 5 bases of the junction unmatched. CDR3 length: 15 amino acids. Germline CDR1 KGHDR, CDR2 SFDVKD.

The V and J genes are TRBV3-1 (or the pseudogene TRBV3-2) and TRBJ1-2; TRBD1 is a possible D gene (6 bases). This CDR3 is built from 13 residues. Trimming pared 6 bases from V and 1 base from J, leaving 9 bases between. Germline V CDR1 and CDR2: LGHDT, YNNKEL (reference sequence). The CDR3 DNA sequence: TGTGCCAGCAGACAGGACAGTAACTATGGCTACACCTTC. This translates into CASRQDSNYGYTF.

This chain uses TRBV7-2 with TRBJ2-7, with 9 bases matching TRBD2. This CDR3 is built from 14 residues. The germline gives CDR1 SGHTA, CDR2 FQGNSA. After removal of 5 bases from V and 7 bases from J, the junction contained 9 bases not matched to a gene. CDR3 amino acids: CASSRVAGAYEQYF. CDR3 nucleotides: TGTGCCAGCAGCCGGGTAGCGGGAGCGTATGAGCAGTACTTC.

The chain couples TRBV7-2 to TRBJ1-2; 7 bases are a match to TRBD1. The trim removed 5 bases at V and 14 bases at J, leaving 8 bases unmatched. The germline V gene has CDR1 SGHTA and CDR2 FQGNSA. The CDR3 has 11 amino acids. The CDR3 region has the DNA TGTGCCAGCAGCCCCCGGGAGGGGGCGACCTTC. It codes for CASSPREGATF.

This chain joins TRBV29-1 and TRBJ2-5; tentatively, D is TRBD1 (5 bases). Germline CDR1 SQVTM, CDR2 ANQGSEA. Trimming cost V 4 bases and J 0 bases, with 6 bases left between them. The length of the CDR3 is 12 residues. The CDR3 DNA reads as TGCAGCGTTGCGACAGACCAAGAGACCCAGTACTTC. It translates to CSVATDQETQYF.

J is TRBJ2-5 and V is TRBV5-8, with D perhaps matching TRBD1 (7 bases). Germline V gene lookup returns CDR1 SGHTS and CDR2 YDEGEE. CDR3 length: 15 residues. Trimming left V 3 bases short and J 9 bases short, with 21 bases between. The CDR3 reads CASSWARARGEAQYF. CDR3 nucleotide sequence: TGTGCCAGCAGCTGGGCGAGGGCCAGGGGGGAAGCCCAGTACTTC.

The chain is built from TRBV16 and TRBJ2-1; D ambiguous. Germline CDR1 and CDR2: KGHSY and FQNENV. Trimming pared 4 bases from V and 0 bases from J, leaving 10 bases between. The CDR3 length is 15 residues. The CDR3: CASSPRINSYNEQFF. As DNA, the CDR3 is TGTGCCAGCAGCCCGAGGATTAACTCCTACAATGAGCAGTTCTTC.

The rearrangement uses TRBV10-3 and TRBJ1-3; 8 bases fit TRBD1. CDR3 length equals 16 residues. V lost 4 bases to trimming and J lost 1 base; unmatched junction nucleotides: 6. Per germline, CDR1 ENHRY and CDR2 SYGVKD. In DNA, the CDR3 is TGTGCCATCAGTGGCGGACAGGGCGGTTCTGGAAACACCATATATTTT. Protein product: CAISGGQGGSGNTIYF.

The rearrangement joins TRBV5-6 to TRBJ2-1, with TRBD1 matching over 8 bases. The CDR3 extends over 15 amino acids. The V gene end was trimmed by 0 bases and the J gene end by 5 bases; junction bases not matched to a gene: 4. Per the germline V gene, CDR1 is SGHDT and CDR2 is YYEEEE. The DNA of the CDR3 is TGTGCCAGCAGCTTGGTGGACAGGGCGAACAATGAGCAGTTCTTC. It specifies CASSLVDRANNEQFF.

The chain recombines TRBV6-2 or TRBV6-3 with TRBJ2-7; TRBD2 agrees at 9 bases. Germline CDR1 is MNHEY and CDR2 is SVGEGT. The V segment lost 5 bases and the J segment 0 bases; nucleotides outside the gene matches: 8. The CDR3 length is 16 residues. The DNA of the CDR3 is TGTGCCAGCAGTCAAAGTCGGACTAGCGTCTCCTACGAGCAGTACTTC. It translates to CASSQSRTSVSYEQYF.

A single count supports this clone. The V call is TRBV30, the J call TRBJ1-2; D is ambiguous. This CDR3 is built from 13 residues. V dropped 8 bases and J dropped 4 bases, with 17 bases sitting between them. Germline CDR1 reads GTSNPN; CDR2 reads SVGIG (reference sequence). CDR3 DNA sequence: TGTGCCGCCACAAAAGCGGGAGGCTATGGCTACACCTTC. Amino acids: CAATKAGGYGYTF.

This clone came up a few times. The chain's CDR3 is CASPRAADSPLHF. CDR3 in DNA: TGTGCCAGTCCGAGGGCCGCTGATTCACCCCTCCACTTT. The chain combines TRBV21-1 with TRBJ1-6. TRBV21-1 is recorded as a pseudogene. CDR3 size: 13 residues.

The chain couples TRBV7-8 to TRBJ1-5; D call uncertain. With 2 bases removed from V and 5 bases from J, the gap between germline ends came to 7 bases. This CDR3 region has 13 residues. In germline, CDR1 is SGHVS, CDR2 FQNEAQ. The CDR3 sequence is CASSLPGHQPQHF. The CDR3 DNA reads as TGTGCCAGCAGCTTACCCGGTCATCAGCCCCAGCATTTT.

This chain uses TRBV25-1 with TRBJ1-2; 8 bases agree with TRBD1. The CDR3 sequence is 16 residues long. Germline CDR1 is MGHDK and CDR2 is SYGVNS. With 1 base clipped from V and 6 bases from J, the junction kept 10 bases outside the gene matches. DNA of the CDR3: TGTGCCAGCAGTGAATCCAGAACAGGGGGGGTCAATGGCTACACCTTC. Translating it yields CASSESRTGGVNGYTF.

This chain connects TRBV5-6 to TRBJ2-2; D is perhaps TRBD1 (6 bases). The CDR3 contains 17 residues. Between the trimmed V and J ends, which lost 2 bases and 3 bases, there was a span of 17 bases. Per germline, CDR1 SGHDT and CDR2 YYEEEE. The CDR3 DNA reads TGTGCCAGCAGCTTCCTCACAGGGCTCCGTCACACCGGGGAGCTGTTTTTT. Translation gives CASSFLTGLRHTGELFF.